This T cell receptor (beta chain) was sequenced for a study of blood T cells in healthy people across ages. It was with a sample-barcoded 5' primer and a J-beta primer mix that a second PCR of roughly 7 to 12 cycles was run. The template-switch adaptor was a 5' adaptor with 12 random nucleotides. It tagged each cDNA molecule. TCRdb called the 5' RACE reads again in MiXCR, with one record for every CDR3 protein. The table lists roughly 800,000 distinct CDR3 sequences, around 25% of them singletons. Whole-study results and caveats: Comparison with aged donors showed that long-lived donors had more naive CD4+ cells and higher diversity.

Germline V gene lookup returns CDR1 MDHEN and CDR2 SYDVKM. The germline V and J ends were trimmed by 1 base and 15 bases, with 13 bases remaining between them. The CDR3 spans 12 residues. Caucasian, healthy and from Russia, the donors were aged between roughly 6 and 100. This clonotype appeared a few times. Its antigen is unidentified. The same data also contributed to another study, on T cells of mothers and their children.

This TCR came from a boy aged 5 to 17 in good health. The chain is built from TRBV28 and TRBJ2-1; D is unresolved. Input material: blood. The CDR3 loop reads CASSLLSRTLFF. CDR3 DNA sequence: TGTGCCAGCAGTTTATTGTCCCGGACCCTGTTCTTC.